These 20 T cell receptor beta chains came from one sample sequenced in a study of T cells after somatic rescue of genetic block. Here immunoSEQ multiplex PCR was the method, and the copy in TCRdb shows in-frame clones only, minus some. This table has tens of thousands of clones, over 80% appearing once. Sequenced input: peripheral blood mononuclear cells (PBMCs). These TCRs come from a woman aged 18 to 35.

The rearrangement joins TRBV29-1 to TRBJ1-2; 9 nucleotides match TRBD1. CDR1 SQVTM and CDR2 ANQGSEA come from the germline V gene. This CDR3 has 13 amino acids. With 3 bases clipped from V and 8 bases from J, the junction kept 7 bases outside the gene matches. The CDR3 is CSVEETGGYGYTF. Written as DNA, the CDR3 is TGCAGCGTTGAGGAGACAGGGGGTTACGGCTACACCTTC.

The V call is TRBV9, the J call TRBJ2-5, with D unresolved. Germline CDR1 is SGDLS and CDR2 is YYNGEE. The CDR3 runs to 17 residues. Trimming removed 4 bases at V and 5 bases at J, with 24 bases between. The CDR3, as DNA: TGTGCCAGCAGCCCCAGGCCCTTTGAGGATTCGGTGGAGACCCAGTACTTC. It translates to CASSPRPFEDSVETQYF. Using reference TRBV9 and TRBJ2-5 for the parts outside the CDR3, the full variable domain is DSGVTQTPKHLITATGQRVTLRCSPRSGDLSVYWYQQSLDQGLQFLIQYYNGEERAKGNILERFSAQQFPDLHSELNLSSLELGDSALYFCASSPRPFEDSVETQYFGPGTRLLVL.

The chain links TRBV19 to TRBJ2-7; TRBD2 agrees at 7 bases. V shed 3 bases, J shed 6 bases, and the junction held 8 bases outside the gene matches. The CDR3 is 14 residues long. Germline V CDR1 and CDR2: LNHDA, SQIVND (reference sequence). CDR3 protein: CASSMGQRGGEQYF. The CDR3, as DNA: TGTGCCAGTAGTATGGGTCAACGCGGGGGCGAGCAGTACTTC.

The chain joins TRBV11-3 to TRBJ2-1; 8 bases are shared with TRBD2. CDR3 length: 15 amino acids. Germline V lookup: CDR1 SGHNT, CDR2 YENEEA. V gave up 5 bases and J gave up 5 bases; unmatched junction bases: 8. The CDR3 DNA sequence: TGTGCCAGCAGCCGTAGCGGGGCCGGGAACAATGAGCAGTTCTTC. Protein product: CASSRSGAGNNEQFF.

Here the CDR3 reads CASSLRPRQGEETQYF. The CDR3 nucleotides read TGTGCCAGCAGTTTAAGACCCCGTCAGGGTGAGGAGACCCAGTACTTC. This chain uses TRBV27 with TRBJ2-5; D is possibly TRBD1 (5 bases). Trimming removed 2 bases at V and 5 bases at J, with 18 bases between. The CDR3 consists of 16 residues. Germline values: CDR1 MNHEY, CDR2 SMNVEV (reference sequence).

This clone appeared once. The CDR3: CSVEVTSTQYF. CDR3 coding DNA: TGCAGCGTTGAAGTAACTTCAACGCAGTATTTT. V and J are TRBV29-1 and TRBJ2-3; unclear D gene. V was shortened by 1 base and J by 9 bases, with 8 bases between the two germline ends. CDR3 length: 11 amino acids. Germline V gene data show CDR1 as SQVTM and CDR2 as ANQGSEA.

The V gene is TRBV19, the J gene TRBJ2-2; maybe TRBD1 (6 bases). Trimming pared 0 bases from V and 5 bases from J, leaving 13 bases between. CDR3 length: 16 residues. Germline assignment: CDR1 LNHDA and CDR2 SQIVND (reference sequence). As DNA, the CDR3 is TGTGCCAGTAGTATAGAAGGGCTAGGGGGTACCGGGGAGCTGTTTTTT. Translated: CASSIEGLGGTGELFF.

This clone has only a few counts. V usage is TRBV6-1 and J usage is TRBJ2-7, with 8 bases matching TRBD1. The V gene's germline CDR1 is MNHNS and CDR2 SASEGT. This CDR3 is 13 amino acids long. Unmatched junction bases numbered 14, after V lost 7 bases and J lost 12 bases. Here the CDR3 DNA reads TGTGCCAGCAATCCCACCAAGGACAGGGTGGCGTACTTC. Protein: CASNPTKDRVAYF.

This clone has just one count. This chain uses TRBV16 with TRBJ2-1, with D possibly matching TRBD2 (5 bases). This CDR3 comprises 13 residues. The germline gives CDR1 KGHSY, CDR2 FQNENV. V lost 2 bases and J 5 bases, leaving 7 bases between the germline ends. The CDR3: CASSQLRDNEQFF. The CDR3 DNA follows: TGTGCCAGCAGCCAACTGCGGGACAATGAGCAGTTCTTC. Full variable domain (outside the CDR3, taken from reference TRBV16 and TRBJ2-1): GEEVAQTPKHLVRGEGQKAKLYCAPIKGHSYVFWYQQVLKNEFKFLISFQNENVFDETGMPKERFSAKCLPNSPCSLEIQATKLEDSAVYFCASSQLRDNEQFFGPGTRLTVL.

V usage is TRBV12-5 and J usage is TRBJ2-2; 8 nucleotides agree with TRBD2. Germline V CDR1 and CDR2: LGHNT, FRNRAP. The CDR3 runs 15 residues. The trim removed 6 bases at V and 4 bases at J, leaving 7 bases unmatched. The CDR3 is CASGSILAATGELFF. The CDR3 coding sequence is TGTGCTAGTGGGTCCATACTAGCGGCCACCGGGGAGCTGTTTTTT. Combining the CDR3 with reference TRBV12-5 and TRBJ2-2 gives the whole variable domain DARVTQTPRHKVTEMGQEVTMRCQPILGHNTVFWYRQTMMQGLELLAYFRNRAPLDDSGMPKDRFSAEMPDATLATLKIQPSEPRDSAVYFCASGSILAATGELFFGEGSRLTVL.

The chain joins TRBV27 to TRBJ2-3; 9 bases are a match to TRBD2. CDR1 is MNHEY, CDR2 SMNVEV, per germline (reference sequence). Losses at the gene ends were 6 bases for V and 6 bases for J; bases not matched to a gene: 10. The CDR3 is 15 amino acids. The CDR3 nucleotides are TGTGCCAGCAGAAGTATTAGCGGGAGTAGGGATACGCAGTATTTT. Amino acids: CASRSISGSRDTQYF.

As regards this clone: One junction end disagrees with the germline gene, perhaps due to a read error. The chain employs TRBV7-7 and TRBJ2-5; possibly TRBD2 for D (6 bases). Germline CDR1 is SSHAT and CDR2 is FNYEAQ (reference sequence). The CDR3 totals 13 residues. CDR3: CASSLALGGRGYF. The CDR3 nucleotides are TGTGCTAGCAGCTTAGCCCTTGGAGGGCGCGGATACTTC.

The V and J genes are TRBV7-9 and TRBJ1-1; D perhaps matches TRBD1 (5 bases). The V end lost 5 bases, the J end lost 1 base, and 11 bases lay between the germline ends. The CDR3 is 14 residues long. Germline assignment: CDR1 SEHNR and CDR2 FQNEAQ (reference sequence). The CDR3 nucleotides are TGTGCCAGCAGCCGAACGACAGAGAACACTGAAGCTTTCTTT. It specifies CASSRTTENTEAFF. Full variable domain (missing parts from reference TRBV7-9 and TRBJ1-1): DTGVSQNPRHKITKRGQNVTFRCDPISEHNRLYWYRQTLGQGPEFLTYFQNEAQLEKSRLLSDRFSAERPKGSFSTLEIQRTEQGDSAMYLCASSRTTENTEAFFGQGTRLTVV.

The chain carries TRBV7-9 and TRBJ1-1; D gene uncertain. With 7 bases removed from V and 8 bases from J, the gap between germline ends came to 14 bases. The CDR3 extends over 12 amino acids. Germline CDR1 and CDR2: SEHNR and FQNEAQ (reference sequence). The CDR3 here is CASNSGRLEAFF. DNA for the CDR3: TGTGCCAGCAACAGTGGACGGCTCGAAGCTTTCTTT.

The sample holds one count of this clone. The chain has TRBV27 and TRBJ1-4, with 7 bases lining up with TRBD1. V lost 5 bases and J lost 4; bases outside the gene matches: 4. CDR1 MNHEY and CDR2 SMNVEV come from the germline V gene (reference sequence). The CDR3 runs to 14 residues. DNA of the CDR3: TGTGCCAGCAGTCCGGGACAGAATAATGAAAAACTGTTTTTT. This sequence encodes CASSPGQNNEKLFF.

This chain links TRBV5-1 with TRBJ2-5; D not resolved. Germline V CDR1 and CDR2: SGHRS, YFSETQ. V lost 3 bases and J 5 bases, leaving 17 bases between the germline ends. This CDR3 has 15 residues. The CDR3 reads CASSSTLASLETQYF. For the CDR3, the DNA is TGCGCCAGCAGCTCGACCTTAGCTTCGCTCGAGACCCAGTACTTC.

The chain is built from TRBV29-1 and TRBJ1-1; no firm D call. The CDR3 spans 11 residues. Germline-derived CDR1 and CDR2 are SQVTM and ANQGSEA. With 6 bases removed from V and 1 base from J, the gap between germline ends came to 6 bases. The DNA of the CDR3 is TGCAGCGTCGACACGAACACTGAAGCTTTCTTT. Its protein is CSVDTNTEAFF.

V usage is TRBV2 and J usage is TRBJ2-3; D might be TRBD1 (6 bases). Germline V gene data show CDR1 as SNHLY and CDR2 as FYNNEI. Trimming removed 4 bases at V and 1 base at J, with 9 bases between. This CDR3 region has 14 residues. CDR3 sequence reads: CASSAGGGTDTQYF. The CDR3 coding sequence is TGTGCCAGCAGTGCTGGGGGCGGCACAGATACGCAGTATTTT.

V gene TRBV28 combines with J gene TRBJ2-7, with D unresolved. The CDR3 has 16 amino acids. Germline V gene data show CDR1 as MDHEN and CDR2 as SYDVKM. Trimming took 2 bases from V and 2 from J, leaving 16 bases between them. The CDR3 is CASSLRRRVRTYEQYF. In DNA, the CDR3 is TGTGCCAGCAGTTTAAGGAGAAGGGTAAGGACCTACGAGCAGTACTTC.

This clone appeared a single time. The chain carries TRBV5-1 and TRBJ2-1, with a weak D call TRBD2 (6 bases). The V gene's germline CDR1 is SGHRS and CDR2 YFSETQ. V lost 6 bases and J lost 0, with 13 bases in between. The CDR3 sequence is 15 residues long. DNA of the CDR3: TGCGCCAGCACCCGACTCGGGAGCTCCTACAATGAGCAGTTCTTC. This sequence encodes CASTRLGSSYNEQFF.